These 5 T cell receptor beta chains were sequenced from one sample in a study of CD8+CD57+ T cells in acquired aplastic anemia. Genomic DNA provided the template from which TCR beta VDJ and CDR3 profiles were obtained. TCRdb itself ran the reads through MiXCR, one entry per CDR3 protein. This sample has roughly 250,000 distinct CDR3 sequences; approximately 50% occur once, and the top ten carry about 8.3%. An expansion of CD8+CD57+ cells by flow cytometry had been shown in patients chosen for sequencing. The sample taken for sequencing was sorted CD4+, CD8+, or CD8+CD57+ T cells (not recorded which) from PBMCs. The receptors originated from a human donor with aplastic anemia.

This clonotype was recorded a few times. A much larger clone lies one base from this, so it may be a read error. The J gene is TRBJ2-1, the V gene TRBV20-1, with D uncertain. Trimming cost V 1 base and J 0 bases, with 10 bases left between them. Germline CDR1 DFQATT, CDR2 SNEGSKA (reference sequence). The CDR3 consists of 15 residues. The CDR3 coding sequence is TGCAGTGCTAGAGGTATTGAGAGCTCCTACAATGAGCAGTTCTTC. This gives the protein CSARGIESSYNEQFF.

The chain recombines TRBV2 with TRBJ2-7; TRBD2 aligns across 10 bases. V gave up 5 bases and J gave up 6 bases; unmatched junction bases: 10. The CDR3 is 15 residues long. Germline V CDR1 and CDR2: SNHLY, FYNNEI. The CDR3 coding sequence is TGTGCCAGCAGTCCGAGTACTAGCGGGAACCCCGAGCAGTACTTC. Its translation is CASSPSTSGNPEQYF.

This clonotype has at least ten counts. The chain recombines TRBV7-9 with TRBJ1-5; D unresolved. The germline V gene encodes CDR1 SEHNR and CDR2 FQNEAQ (reference sequence). The CDR3 extends over 13 amino acids. V was shortened by 4 bases and J by 0 bases, with 4 bases between the two germline ends. Here the CDR3 DNA reads TGTGCCAGCAGCTCGAATAGCAATCAGCCCCAGCATTTT. Its translation: CASSSNSNQPQHF.

J is TRBJ2-7 and V is TRBV29-1; 9 bases fit TRBD1. CDR3 length: 12 residues. V was clipped by 4 bases and J by 7 bases; unmatched bases: 5. From germline, CDR1 is SQVTM and CDR2 ANQGSEA. CDR3 region: CSVGDRAYEQYF. CDR3 DNA: TGCAGCGTTGGGGACAGGGCATATGAGCAGTACTTC.

This clonotype was observed at least ten times. V gene TRBV5-6 combines with J gene TRBJ2-7, with TRBD2 as a possible D gene (6 bases). The germline CDR1 and CDR2 sequences are SGHDT and YYEEEE. The CDR3 totals 14 residues. The ends were cut back, 0 bases at V and 5 bases at J, with 12 bases in the middle. CDR3 amino acids: CASSLVGSPDEQYF. The CDR3, as DNA: TGTGCCAGCAGCTTGGTCGGGAGTCCGGACGAGCAGTACTTC.